The clone carrying this T cell receptor (beta chain) occurred many times. Its antigen remains unidentified. TCRdb called the 5' RACE reads again in MiXCR, with one record for every CDR3 protein. The sample yields approximately 400,000 distinct CDR3 sequences, 26% seen once. These data come from a study of CD8 T cells in ankylosing spondylitis. Study-wide points: Relatively rare in peripheral blood, disease-linked clones were also CD8+. Roughly 8 highly homologous variants made up a TCR beta motif that seemed to typify ankylosing spondylitis blood.

Sample: blood, either unsorted or a sorted T cell fraction (not recorded which). This sequence was found in a male donor with ankylosing spondylitis.

The CDR3 sequence: CASTRGSSYNEQFF. The CDR3 region has the DNA TGTGCCAGCACTCGGGGCAGCTCCTACAATGAGCAGTTCTTC. The gene calls are TRBV12-3 or TRBV12-4 and TRBJ2-1; D tentatively reads TRBD1 or TRBD2 (5 bases each). Deletions cut 7 bases from V and 0 bases from J, with 10 bases between. The CDR3 consists of 14 residues.